These T cell receptor beta chains were read from a single sample in a study of T-cell memory formation after mild COVID-19. TCRdb ran MiXCR on the 5' RACE reads and lists one entry per CDR3 protein. The table includes 310,000 or so distinct CDR3 sequences, about a sixth detected once. The source material was PBMCs or a T cell subset sorted from them (not recorded which). All receptors derive from a young man who had mild COVID-19 (a few samples of this study predate the infection). Cell type and time point are not known. Both conserved end residues are part of each CDR3. Fields, in order: clone size, D gene, J gene, CDR3 length, V gene, CDR3 DNA, CDR3 protein. A D gene is named only where the DNA matches it firmly. Clone size is given for some rows only: seen once, a few or many times, or a class if the clone is expanded.

abundance: few; d_gene: -; j_gene: TRBJ1-2; len: 13; v_gene: TRBV28; CDR3nt: TGTGCCAGCAGCCCGTCGAGGATCTATGGCTACACCTTC; CDR3aa: CASSPSRIYGYTF
abundance: -; d_gene: -; j_gene: TRBJ1-2; len: 13; v_gene: TRBV6-9; CDR3nt: TGTGCCAGAACCTGGCCAGGGCACTATGGCTACACCTTC; CDR3aa: CARTWPGHYGYTF
abundance: few; d_gene: -; j_gene: TRBJ2-7; len: 15; v_gene: TRBV12-3/TRBV12-4; CDR3nt: TGTGCCAGCAGTGCAACCCTCCTCGGCGGCTACGAGCAGTACTTC; CDR3aa: CASSATLLGGYEQYF
abundance: many; d_gene: TRBD1; j_gene: TRBJ2-5; len: 14; v_gene: TRBV5-1; CDR3nt: TGCGCCAGCAGCGCGGGACAGGGGGGAGAGACCCAGTACTTC; CDR3aa: CASSAGQGGETQYF
abundance: many; d_gene: TRBD2; j_gene: TRBJ2-1; len: 16; v_gene: TRBV7-2; CDR3nt: TGTGCCAGCAGCTCTAGCGGGGGGGCCCTTGTGAGCGGGCAGTTCTTC; CDR3aa: CASSSSGGALVSGQFF
abundance: -; d_gene: -; j_gene: TRBJ2-2; len: 11; v_gene: TRBV6-5; CDR3nt: TGTGCCAGCTGGGGCACCGGGGAGCTGTTTTTT; CDR3aa: CASWGTGELFF
abundance: many; d_gene: -; j_gene: TRBJ2-5; len: 16; v_gene: TRBV4-3; CDR3nt: TGCGCCAGCAGCCAAGATGGCCCTCAGCCGCAAGAGACCCAGTACTTC; CDR3aa: CASSQDGPQPQETQYF
abundance: -; d_gene: -; j_gene: TRBJ1-1; len: 13; v_gene: TRBV7-2; CDR3nt: TGTGCCAGCAGTTCCCGGGCCATCACTGAAGCTTTCTTT; CDR3aa: CASSSRAITEAFF
abundance: few; d_gene: -; j_gene: TRBJ1-5; len: 14; v_gene: TRBV20-1; CDR3nt: TGCAGTGCTAGTCAGGGCAGAGGGCGTCAGCCCCAGCATTTT; CDR3aa: CSASQGRGRQPQHF
abundance: few; d_gene: -; j_gene: TRBJ2-3; len: 13; v_gene: TRBV7-9; CDR3nt: TGTGCCAGCAGCTTAGTGGGGGTGGTGACCTCATATTTT; CDR3aa: CASSLVGVVTSYF
abundance: few; d_gene: -; j_gene: TRBJ1-2; len: 10; v_gene: TRBV29-1; CDR3nt: TGCAGCGTTGAAGATCAGAGGGAAACCTTC; CDR3aa: CSVEDQRETF
abundance: -; d_gene: -; j_gene: TRBJ1-3; len: 15; v_gene: TRBV25-1; CDR3nt: TGTGCCAGCAGTGCCGGGACTCACTCTGGAAACACCATATATTTT; CDR3aa: CASSAGTHSGNTIYF
abundance: -; d_gene: -; j_gene: TRBJ2-3; len: 15; v_gene: TRBV5-1; CDR3nt: TGCGCCAGCAGCTCTGGGACCGCAGTCACAGATACGCAGTATTTT; CDR3aa: CASSSGTAVTDTQYF
abundance: -; d_gene: -; j_gene: TRBJ2-5; len: 17; v_gene: TRBV7-3; CDR3nt: TGTGCCAGCAGCTTAGGGTCCCAAACGGGACCATGGGAGACCCAGTACTTC; CDR3aa: CASSLGSQTGPWETQYF
abundance: -; d_gene: TRBD1; j_gene: TRBJ2-7; len: 14; v_gene: TRBV6-5; CDR3nt: TGTGCCAGCAGTTACTCCGGGACAGCTTACGAGCAGTACTTC; CDR3aa: CASSYSGTAYEQYF
abundance: few; d_gene: TRBD1; j_gene: TRBJ1-3; len: 19; v_gene: TRBV4-3; CDR3nt: TGCGCCAGCAGCCAAGATCCGGGGACAGAACTCCTCTCTGGAAACACCATATATTTT; CDR3aa: CASSQDPGTELLSGNTIYF
abundance: few; d_gene: TRBD2; j_gene: TRBJ2-3; len: 15; v_gene: TRBV3-1; CDR3nt: TGTGCCAGCAGCCAAGCTAGCGGGGGGTCAGATACGCAGTATTTT; CDR3aa: CASSQASGGSDTQYF
abundance: few; d_gene: -; j_gene: TRBJ2-2; len: 16; v_gene: TRBV21-1; CDR3nt: TGTGCCAGCACCGGGGATAGGACAGGGGACACCGGGGAGCTGTTTTTT; CDR3aa: CASTGDRTGDTGELFF
abundance: few; d_gene: -; j_gene: TRBJ1-2; len: 13; v_gene: TRBV7-2; CDR3nt: TGTGCCAGCAGCTTAGACGACGGCGCCGGCTACACCTTC; CDR3aa: CASSLDDGAGYTF